The clone carrying this T cell receptor beta chain was counted only a few times. Trimming took off 4 bases at V and 1 base at J, with 11 bases between the two ends. Germline V gives CDR1 SGDLS, CDR2 YYNGEE. This CDR3 has 14 amino acids. This sample is drawn from a study of blood T cell repertoires in COVID-19. Source study methods: Nucleated cell counts were estimated from reference gene primer amplification. Method: immunoSEQ multiplex PCR; TCRdb's copy keeps in-frame clones and lacks some. From that table come the V and J calls and clone size; the DNA was used to work out D and trimming. The sample has about 360,000 clones; around four fifths are singletons.

V is TRBV9 and J is TRBJ1-2; a weak D match, TRBD1 (6 bases). This TCR was sampled from a man aged 25 to 40 with active or convalescent COVID-19. Material for sequencing was peripheral blood. The CDR3 region is CASSPGQFNYGYTF. For the CDR3, the DNA is TGTGCCAGCAGCCCCGGACAGTTTAACTATGGCTACACCTTC.